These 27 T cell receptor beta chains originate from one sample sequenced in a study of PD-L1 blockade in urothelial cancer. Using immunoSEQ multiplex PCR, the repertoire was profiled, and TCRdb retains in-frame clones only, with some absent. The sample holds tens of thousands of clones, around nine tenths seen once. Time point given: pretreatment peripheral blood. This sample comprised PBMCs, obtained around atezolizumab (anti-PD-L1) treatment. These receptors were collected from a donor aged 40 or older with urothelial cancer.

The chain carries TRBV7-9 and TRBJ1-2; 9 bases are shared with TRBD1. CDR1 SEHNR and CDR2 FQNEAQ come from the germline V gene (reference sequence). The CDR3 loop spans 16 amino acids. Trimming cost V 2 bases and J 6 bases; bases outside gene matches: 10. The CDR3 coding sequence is TGTGCCAGCAGCTTATCCCGCGGGACAGGGAGAAATGGCTACACCTTC. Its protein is CASSLSRGTGRNGYTF.

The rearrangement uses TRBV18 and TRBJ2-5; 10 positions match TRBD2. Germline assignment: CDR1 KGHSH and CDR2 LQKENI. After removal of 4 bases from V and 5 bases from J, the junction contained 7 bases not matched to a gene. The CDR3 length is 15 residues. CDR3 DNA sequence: TGTGCCAGCTCACGCTCAGCGGGAGGGCCGGAGACCCAGTACTTC. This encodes CASSRSAGGPETQYF.

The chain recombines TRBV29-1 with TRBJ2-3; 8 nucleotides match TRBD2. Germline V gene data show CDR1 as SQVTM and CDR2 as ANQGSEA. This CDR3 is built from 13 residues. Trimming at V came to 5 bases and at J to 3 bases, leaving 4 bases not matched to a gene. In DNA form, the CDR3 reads TGCAGCGTTACGGGAGGGGGGACAGATACGCAGTATTTT. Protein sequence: CSVTGGGTDTQYF.

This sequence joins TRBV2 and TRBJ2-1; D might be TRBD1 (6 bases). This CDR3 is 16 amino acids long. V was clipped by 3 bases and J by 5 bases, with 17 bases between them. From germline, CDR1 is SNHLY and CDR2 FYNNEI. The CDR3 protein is CASSERPGSGDNEQFF. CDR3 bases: TGTGCCAGCAGTGAGCGGCCAGGGTCAGGGGACAATGAGCAGTTCTTC.

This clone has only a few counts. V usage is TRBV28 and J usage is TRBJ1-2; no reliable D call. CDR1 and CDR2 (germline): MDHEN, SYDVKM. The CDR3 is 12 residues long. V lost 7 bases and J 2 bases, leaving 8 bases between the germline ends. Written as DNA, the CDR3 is TGTGCCAGCACGCGGGTCAACTATGGCTACACCTTC. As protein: CASTRVNYGYTF.

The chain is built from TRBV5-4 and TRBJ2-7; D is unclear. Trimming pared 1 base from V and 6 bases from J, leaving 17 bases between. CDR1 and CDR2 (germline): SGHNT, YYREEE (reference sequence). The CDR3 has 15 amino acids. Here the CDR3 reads CASSLFGNRVREQYF. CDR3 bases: TGTGCCAGCAGCTTGTTCGGAAATCGGGTACGCGAGCAGTACTTC.

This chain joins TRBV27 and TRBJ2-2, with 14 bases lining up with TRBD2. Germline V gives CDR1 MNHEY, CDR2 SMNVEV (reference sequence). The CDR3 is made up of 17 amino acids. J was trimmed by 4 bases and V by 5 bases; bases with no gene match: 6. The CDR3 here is CASSRTSGRRGTGELFF. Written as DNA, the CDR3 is TGTGCCAGCAGTCGGACTAGCGGGAGGAGGGGCACCGGGGAGCTGTTTTTT.

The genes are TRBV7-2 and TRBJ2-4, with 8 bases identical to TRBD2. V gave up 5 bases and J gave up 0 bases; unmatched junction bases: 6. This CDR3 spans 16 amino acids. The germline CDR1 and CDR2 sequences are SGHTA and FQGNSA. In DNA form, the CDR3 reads TGTGCCAGCAGCGAGGGGCTAGCGGGAGCCAAAAACATTCAGTACTTC. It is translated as CASSEGLAGAKNIQYF.

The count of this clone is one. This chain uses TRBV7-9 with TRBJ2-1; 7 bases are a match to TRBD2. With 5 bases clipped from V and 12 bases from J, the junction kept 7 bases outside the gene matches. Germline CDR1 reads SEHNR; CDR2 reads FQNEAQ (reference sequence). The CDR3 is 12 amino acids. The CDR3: CASSPLASGQFF. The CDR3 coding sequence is TGTGCCAGCAGCCCACTAGCGAGTGGGCAGTTCTTC.

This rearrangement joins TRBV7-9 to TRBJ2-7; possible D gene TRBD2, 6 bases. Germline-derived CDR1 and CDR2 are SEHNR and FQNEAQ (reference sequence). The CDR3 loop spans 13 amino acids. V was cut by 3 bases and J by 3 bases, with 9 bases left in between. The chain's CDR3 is CASSLRRGYEQYF. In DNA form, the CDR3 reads TGTGCCAGCAGCTTGCGGAGGGGCTACGAGCAGTACTTC.

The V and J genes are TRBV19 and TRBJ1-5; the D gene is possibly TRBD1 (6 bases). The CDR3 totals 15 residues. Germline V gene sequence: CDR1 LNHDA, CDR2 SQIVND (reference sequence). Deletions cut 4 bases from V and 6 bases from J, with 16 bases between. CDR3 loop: CASSNEGVQGQPQHF. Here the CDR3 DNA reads TGTGCCAGTAGTAACGAGGGGGTGCAGGGTCAGCCCCAGCATTTT.

CDR3 protein: CASSDGLTSQDQETQYF. CDR3 in DNA: TGTGCCAGCAGTGACGGTTTGACTAGCCAAGACCAAGAGACCCAGTACTTC. The gene calls are TRBV25-1 and TRBJ2-5, with 7 bases fitting TRBD2. The germline V gene has CDR1 MGHDK and CDR2 SYGVNS. V lost 3 bases and J lost 0; bases outside the gene matches: 10. This CDR3 is built from 17 residues.

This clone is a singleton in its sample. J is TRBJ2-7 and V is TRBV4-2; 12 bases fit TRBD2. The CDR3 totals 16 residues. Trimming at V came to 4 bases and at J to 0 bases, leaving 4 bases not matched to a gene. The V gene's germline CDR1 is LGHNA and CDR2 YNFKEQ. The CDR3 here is CASSPGLAGRSYEQYF. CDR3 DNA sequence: TGTGCCAGCAGCCCAGGACTAGCGGGGCGCTCCTACGAGCAGTACTTC.

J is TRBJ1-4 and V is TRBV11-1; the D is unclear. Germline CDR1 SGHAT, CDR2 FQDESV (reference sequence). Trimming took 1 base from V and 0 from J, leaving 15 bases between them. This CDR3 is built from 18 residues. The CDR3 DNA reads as TGTGCCAGCAGCTTAGACCAAGGACTCTATGCAACTAATGAAAAACTGTTTTTT. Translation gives CASSLDQGLYATNEKLFF.

CDR3 protein: CASKPGQGRGANVLTF. The CDR3 DNA reads TGTGCCAGCAAACCAGGACAGGGCCGCGGGGCCAACGTCCTGACTTTC. The rearrangement links TRBV27 to TRBJ2-6, with 8 bases identical to TRBD1. The V segment lost 7 bases and the J segment 4 bases; nucleotides outside the gene matches: 9. Germline-derived CDR1 and CDR2 are MNHEY and SMNVEV (reference sequence). This CDR3 comprises 16 residues. The complete variable domain, with remaining parts taken from reference TRBV27 and TRBJ2-6, reads EAQVTQNPRYLITVTGKKLTVTCSQNMNHEYMSWYRQDPGLGLRQIYYSMNVEVTDKGDVPEGYKVSRKEKRNFPLILESPSPNQTSLYFCASKPGQGRGANVLTFGAGSRLTVL.

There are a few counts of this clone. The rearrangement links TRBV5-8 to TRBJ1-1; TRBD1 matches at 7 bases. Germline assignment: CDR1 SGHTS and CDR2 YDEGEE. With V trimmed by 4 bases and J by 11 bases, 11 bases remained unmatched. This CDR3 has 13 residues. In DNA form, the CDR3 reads TGTGCCAGCAGCGCCCGACAGGGCCTTCGGGCTTTCTTT. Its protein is CASSARQGLRAFF.

In DNA form, the CDR3 reads TGTGCCAGCGCAGACAGGGGTGAGACCCAGTACTTC. Translation: CASADRGETQYF. This rearrangement joins TRBV18 to TRBJ2-5, with 8 positions matching TRBD1. This CDR3 has 12 amino acids. CDR1 is KGHSH, CDR2 LQKENI, per germline. V gave up 8 bases and J gave up 5 bases; unmatched junction bases: 4.

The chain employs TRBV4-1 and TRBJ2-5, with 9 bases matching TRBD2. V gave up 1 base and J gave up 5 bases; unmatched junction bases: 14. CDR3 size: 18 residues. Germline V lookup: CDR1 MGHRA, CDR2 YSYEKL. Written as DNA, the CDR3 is TGCGCCAGCAGCCAAGCCGCGGGGGCGGGAGGGCCGGGGGAGACCCAGTACTTC. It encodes CASSQAAGAGGPGETQYF.

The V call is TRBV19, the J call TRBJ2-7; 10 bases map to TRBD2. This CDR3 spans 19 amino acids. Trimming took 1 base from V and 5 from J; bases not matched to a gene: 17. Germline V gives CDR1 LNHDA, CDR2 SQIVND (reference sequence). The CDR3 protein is CASSIAPPGAVAGGHEQYF. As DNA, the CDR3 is TGTGCCAGTAGTATAGCCCCGCCAGGGGCGGTAGCGGGAGGCCACGAGCAGTACTTC.

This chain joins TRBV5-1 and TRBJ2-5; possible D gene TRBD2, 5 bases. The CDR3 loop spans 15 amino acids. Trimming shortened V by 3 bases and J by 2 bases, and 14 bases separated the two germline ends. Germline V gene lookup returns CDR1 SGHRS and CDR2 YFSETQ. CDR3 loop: CASSSQARTQETQYF. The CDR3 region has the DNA TGCGCCAGCAGCTCCCAGGCGCGGACTCAAGAGACCCAGTACTTC.

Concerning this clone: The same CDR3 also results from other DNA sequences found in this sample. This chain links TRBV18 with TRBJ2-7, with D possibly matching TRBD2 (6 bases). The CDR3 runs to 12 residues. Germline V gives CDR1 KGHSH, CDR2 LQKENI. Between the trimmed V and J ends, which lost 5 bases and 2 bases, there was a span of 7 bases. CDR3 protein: CASSSGPYEQYF. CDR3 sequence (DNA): TGTGCCAGCTCAAGCGGGCCCTACGAGCAGTACTTC.

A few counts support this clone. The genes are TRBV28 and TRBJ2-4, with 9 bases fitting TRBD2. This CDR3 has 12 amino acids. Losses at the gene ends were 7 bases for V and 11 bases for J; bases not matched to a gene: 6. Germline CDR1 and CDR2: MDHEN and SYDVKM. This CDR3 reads CASTSQRGVQYF. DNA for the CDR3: TGTGCCAGCACCTCCCAGCGGGGGGTTCAGTACTTC.

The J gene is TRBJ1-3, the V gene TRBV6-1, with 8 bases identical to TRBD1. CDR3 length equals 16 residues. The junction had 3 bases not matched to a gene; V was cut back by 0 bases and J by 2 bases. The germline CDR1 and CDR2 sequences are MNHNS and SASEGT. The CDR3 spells CASSEAQGATGNTIYF. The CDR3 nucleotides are TGTGCCAGCAGTGAAGCCCAGGGGGCCACTGGAAACACCATATATTTT.

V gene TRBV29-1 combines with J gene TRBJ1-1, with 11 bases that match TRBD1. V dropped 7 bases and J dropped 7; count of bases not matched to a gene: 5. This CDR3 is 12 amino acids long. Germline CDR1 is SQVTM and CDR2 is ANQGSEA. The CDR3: CSGTDRGHEAFF. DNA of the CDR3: TGCAGCGGAACGGACAGGGGGCATGAAGCTTTCTTT.

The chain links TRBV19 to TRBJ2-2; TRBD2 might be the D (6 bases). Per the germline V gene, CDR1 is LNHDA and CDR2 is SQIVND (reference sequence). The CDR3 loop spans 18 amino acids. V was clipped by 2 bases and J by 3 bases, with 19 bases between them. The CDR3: CASSIFRSRWEDTGELFF. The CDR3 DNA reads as TGTGCCAGTAGTATATTTAGGTCGAGATGGGAGGACACCGGGGAGCTGTTTTTT. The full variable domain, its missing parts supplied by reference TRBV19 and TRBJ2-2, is DGGITQSPKYLFRKEGQNVTLSCEQNLNHDAMYWYRQDPGQGLRLIYYSQIVNDFQKGDIAEGYSVSREKKESFPLTVTSAQKNPTAFYLCASSIFRSRWEDTGELFFGEGSRLTVL.

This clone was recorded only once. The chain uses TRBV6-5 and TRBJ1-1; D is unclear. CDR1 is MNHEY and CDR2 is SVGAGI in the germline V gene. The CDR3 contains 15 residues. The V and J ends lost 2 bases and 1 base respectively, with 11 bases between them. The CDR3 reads CASSYQPTANTEAFF. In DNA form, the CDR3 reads TGTGCCAGCAGTTACCAACCTACCGCGAACACTGAAGCTTTCTTT.

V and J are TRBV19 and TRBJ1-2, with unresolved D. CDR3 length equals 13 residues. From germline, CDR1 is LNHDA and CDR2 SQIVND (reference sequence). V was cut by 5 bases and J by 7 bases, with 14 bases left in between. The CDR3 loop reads CASSPLTGIGYTF. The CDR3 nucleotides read TGTGCCAGTAGTCCCCTTACGGGGATTGGCTACACCTTC. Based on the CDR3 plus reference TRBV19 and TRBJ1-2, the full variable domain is DGGITQSPKYLFRKEGQNVTLSCEQNLNHDAMYWYRQDPGQGLRLIYYSQIVNDFQKGDIAEGYSVSREKKESFPLTVTSAQKNPTAFYLCASSPLTGIGYTFGSGTRLTVV.